This T cell receptor beta chain is from a study of blood T cell repertoires in COVID-19. As processed by the authors: From reference gene primer amplification, estimates of nucleated cell counts were derived. TCRdb's table, derived via immunoSEQ multiplex PCR, lists solely in-frame clones and lacks some. D and trimming were read from the DNA, whereas the V and J calls and clone size are those reported in that table. The repertoire consists of about 220,000 clones, with 75% to 90% occurring once and the leading ten covering 0.72%. Germline assignment: CDR1 MNHNY and CDR2 SVGAGI (reference sequence). The CDR3 spans 15 residues. V trimming: 4 bases; J trimming: 0 bases; junction bases outside the gene matches: 4.

The origin of this receptor is a man aged 35 to 55 with acute or convalescent COVID-19. The rearrangement joins TRBV6-6 to TRBJ1-1; 8 nucleotides align to TRBD1. The material sequenced was peripheral blood. CDR3 DNA: TGTGCCAGCAGTTGGACAGGGATCCTGAACACTGAAGCTTTCTTT. Its translation is CASSWTGILNTEAFF.